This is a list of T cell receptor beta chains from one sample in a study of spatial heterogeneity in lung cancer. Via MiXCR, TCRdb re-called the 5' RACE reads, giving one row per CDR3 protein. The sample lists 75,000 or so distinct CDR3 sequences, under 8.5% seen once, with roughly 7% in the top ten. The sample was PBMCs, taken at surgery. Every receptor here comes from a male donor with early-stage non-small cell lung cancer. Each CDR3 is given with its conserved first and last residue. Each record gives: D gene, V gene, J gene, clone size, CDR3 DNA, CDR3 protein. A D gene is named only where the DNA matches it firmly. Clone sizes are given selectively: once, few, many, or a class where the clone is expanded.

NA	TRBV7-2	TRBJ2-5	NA	TGTGCCAGCAGCCCACCCGGGACTGGAAAAGAGACCCAGTACTTC	CASSPPGTGKETQYF
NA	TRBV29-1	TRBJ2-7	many	TGCAGCGGGTGGGACGGGGACTACGAGCAGTACTTC	CSGWDGDYEQYF
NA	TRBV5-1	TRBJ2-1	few	TGCGCCAGCAGCTTACTCCCAGGTTACAATGAGCAGTTCTTC	CASSLLPGYNEQFF
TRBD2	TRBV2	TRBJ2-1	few	TGTGCCAGCATCACTAGCGAAGTACACAATGAGCAGTTCTTC	CASITSEVHNEQFF
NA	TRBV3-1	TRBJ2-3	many	TGTGCCAGCAGCCCCCGAAGGCGCCCCCTCGACACAGATACGCAGTATTTT	CASSPRRRPLDTDTQYF
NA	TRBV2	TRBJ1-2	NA	TGTGCCAGCAGGGGGGGAGGATATACTGGCTACACCTTC	CASRGGGYTGYTF
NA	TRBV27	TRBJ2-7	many	TGTGCCAGCGGTCTCGTCGGGGCCTACGAGCAGTACTTC	CASGLVGAYEQYF
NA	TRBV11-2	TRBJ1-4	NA	TGTGCCAGCAGTTTCGCGGGGGACAAGGAAAAACTGTTTTTT	CASSFAGDKEKLFF
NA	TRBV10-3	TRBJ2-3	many	TGTGCCATCAGTGAGTCAGGCGGGGAAGATACGCAGTATTTT	CAISESGGEDTQYF
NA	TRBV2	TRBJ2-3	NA	TGTGCCAGCAGGGTGGACTCCTCAGATACGCAGTATTTT	CASRVDSSDTQYF
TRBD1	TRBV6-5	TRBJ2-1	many	TGTGCCAGCAGTTACTCGGGACAGGGGGCTCGTGAGCAGTTCTTC	CASSYSGQGAREQFF
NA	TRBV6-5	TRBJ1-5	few	TGTGCCAGCAGTTCCGCGGGGCTGATCGAGAAGGCCCAGCATTTT	CASSSAGLIEKAQHF
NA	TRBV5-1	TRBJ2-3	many	TGCGCCAGCAGCCGGGGCCCCACAGATACGCAGTATTTT	CASSRGPTDTQYF
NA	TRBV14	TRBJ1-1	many	TGTGCCAGCAGGACAGACATGAACACTGAAGCTTTCTTT	CASRTDMNTEAFF
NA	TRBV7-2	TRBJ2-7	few	TGTGCCAGCAGCATGTACGGGTTCCTCTACGAGCAGTACTTC	CASSMYGFLYEQYF
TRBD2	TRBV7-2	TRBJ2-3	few	TGTGCCAGCAGCTCCTTCGGGACTAGCCTTTCTAGCACAGATACGCAGTATTTT	CASSSFGTSLSSTDTQYF
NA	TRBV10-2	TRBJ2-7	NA	TGCGCCAGCAGTCCAATGAGTGAGCAGTACTTC	CASSPMSEQYF
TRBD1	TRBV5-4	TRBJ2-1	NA	TGTGCCAGCAGCTCAAGACAGGGGGCGGACTACAATGAGCAGTTCTTC	CASSSRQGADYNEQFF
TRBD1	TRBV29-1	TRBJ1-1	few	TGCAGCGTTGACCGGACAGGCATGAACACTGAAGCTTTCTTT	CSVDRTGMNTEAFF
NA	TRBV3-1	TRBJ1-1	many	TGTGCCAGCAGCCCCCGGGGAACCAACACTGAAGCTTTCTTT	CASSPRGTNTEAFF
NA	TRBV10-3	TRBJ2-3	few	TGTGCCATCAGTGACTCTCAGGGCACAGATACGCAGTATTTT	CAISDSQGTDTQYF
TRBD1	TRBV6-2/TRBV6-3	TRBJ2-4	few	TGTGCCAGCAGTTACGGGGGACAGGGCGGGAGAAACATTCAGTACTTC	CASSYGGQGGRNIQYF
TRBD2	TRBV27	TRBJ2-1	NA	TGTGCCAGCAGTTTATTTTTTGGCGGGAGTGGGTACAATGAGCAGTTCTTC	CASSLFFGGSGYNEQFF
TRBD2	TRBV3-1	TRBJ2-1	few	TGTGCCAGCAGAATGACTAGCGGGAGCTACAATGAGCAGTTCTTC	CASRMTSGSYNEQFF
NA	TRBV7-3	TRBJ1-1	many	TGTGCCAGCAGCTCCGCACAGGGAAGGGTCAACACTGAAGCTTTCTTT	CASSSAQGRVNTEAFF
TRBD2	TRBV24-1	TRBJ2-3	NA	TGTGCCACCAGTGATTTGAGCGGGAGCCTCCCCCAGTATTTT	CATSDLSGSLPQYF
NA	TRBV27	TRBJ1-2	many	TGTGCCAGCAGTCCTATAGACAGAAACTATGGCTACACCTTC	CASSPIDRNYGYTF
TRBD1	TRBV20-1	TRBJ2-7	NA	TGCAGTGCTAGAGACCCTTTAGGGACAGGAGTCTCCTACGAGCAGTACTTC	CSARDPLGTGVSYEQYF
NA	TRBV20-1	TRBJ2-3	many	TGCAGTGCTAAACCGGGACGCGCCGCGGATACGCAGTATTTT	CSAKPGRAADTQYF
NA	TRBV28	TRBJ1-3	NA	TGTGCCAGCAGTCTGGTTGCAAGGAGCTCTGGAAACACCATATATTTT	CASSLVARSSGNTIYF
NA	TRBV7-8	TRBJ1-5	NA	TGTGCCAGCAGCTTAATGCCGAGGGGAATTATCAATCAGCCCCAGCATTTT	CASSLMPRGIINQPQHF
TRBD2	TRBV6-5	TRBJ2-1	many	TGTGCCAGCAGTTACTCCCGTCTAGCGGGACAAGAGCAGTTCTTC	CASSYSRLAGQEQFF
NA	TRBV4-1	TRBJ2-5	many	TGCGCCAGCACTGGGAGGTCATCCACGTACCAAGAGACCCAGTACTTC	CASTGRSSTYQETQYF
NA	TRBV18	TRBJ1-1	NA	TGTGCCAGCTCAAGAGTGAGGGACACTGAAGCTTTCTTT	CASSRVRDTEAFF
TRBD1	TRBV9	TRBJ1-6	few	TGTGCCAGCAGCGTAGTGTCCGGGACAGCTAATTCACCCCTCCACTTT	CASSVVSGTANSPLHF
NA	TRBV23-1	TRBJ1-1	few	TGCGCCAGGAGTCAGACAGGAGAATATTGGGGAACTGAAGCTTTCTTT	CARSQTGEYWGTEAFF
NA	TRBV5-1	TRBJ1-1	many	TGCGCCAGCAGCAAAAACACGAACACTGAAGCTTTCTTT	CASSKNTNTEAFF
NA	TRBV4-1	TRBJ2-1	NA	TGCGCCAGCAGCCAGGGGATAGGGGACTTGTCCTACAATGAGCAGTTCTTC	CASSQGIGDLSYNEQFF
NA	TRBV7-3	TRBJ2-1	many	TGTGCCAGCAGCCCAGCGGCCTCCTACAATGAGCAGTTCTTC	CASSPAASYNEQFF
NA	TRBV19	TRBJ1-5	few	TGTGCCAGTAGTATCCGGGATAGCAATCAGCCCCAGCATTTT	CASSIRDSNQPQHF
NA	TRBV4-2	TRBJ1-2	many	TGTGCCAGCAGACGAGGGGACGGCTATGGCTACACCTTC	CASRRGDGYGYTF
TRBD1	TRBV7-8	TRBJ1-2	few	TGTGCCAGCAAAATTTCGACAGGGTCCCGTCAAGATGGCTACACCTTC	CASKISTGSRQDGYTF
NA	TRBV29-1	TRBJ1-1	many	TGCAGCGTTGTGGGGGAAAGCACTGAAGCTTTCTTT	CSVVGESTEAFF
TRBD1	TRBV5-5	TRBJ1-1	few	TGTGCCAGCAGCTTGGGTCCAGGGGGCGGAACTGAAGCTTTCTTT	CASSLGPGGGTEAFF
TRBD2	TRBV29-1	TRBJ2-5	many	TGCAGCGTTGGACTAGCGGGAGGGCCGACGAAGACCCAGTACTTC	CSVGLAGGPTKTQYF
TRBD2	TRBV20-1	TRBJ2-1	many	TGCAGTGTGCAGCGGGAGGCAAATGAGCAGTTCTTC	CSVQREANEQFF
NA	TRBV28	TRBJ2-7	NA	TGTGCCAGCAGTCCCCGGGGGACAGTTTACGAGCAGTACTTC	CASSPRGTVYEQYF
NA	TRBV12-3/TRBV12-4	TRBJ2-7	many	TGTGCCAGCAGTTTAGTGAGCGGATCATACTACGAGCAGTACTTC	CASSLVSGSYYEQYF
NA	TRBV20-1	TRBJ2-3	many	TGCAGTGCTAGAGCCCTATATTCAGATACGCAGTATTTT	CSARALYSDTQYF
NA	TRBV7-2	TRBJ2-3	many	TGTGCCAGCAGCTTAAGTATGGCGGGCCTAGATACGCAGTATTTT	CASSLSMAGLDTQYF
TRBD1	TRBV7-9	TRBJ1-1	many	TGTGCCAGCAGCCCGACAGGGGTGGTCACTGAAGCTTTCTTT	CASSPTGVVTEAFF
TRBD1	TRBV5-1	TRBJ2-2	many	TGCGCCAGCAGCTTCCGGACAGGATCGAACACCGGGGAGCTGTTTTTT	CASSFRTGSNTGELFF
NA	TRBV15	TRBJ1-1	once	TGTGCCACCATTTCACAGCCTGTTGACACTGAAGCTTTCTTT	CATISQPVDTEAFF
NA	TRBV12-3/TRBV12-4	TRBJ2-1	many	TGTGCCAGCAGTTGGAGGCACAATGAGCAGTTCTTC	CASSWRHNEQFF